This T cell receptor (beta chain) emerged from a study of T cell clones after liver transplantation. Background on the study: TCRbeta sequencing after a pre-transplant mixed lymphocyte reaction identified graft-donor-reactive clones, later tracked in post-transplant blood. Three of the eight recipients were HCV-positive; the rest had non-autoimmune, non-viral transplant indications. At least one year of complete immunosuppression withdrawal without enzymes over twice normal defined tolerance. The study, taken as a whole, reports: Migration into the graft, not deletion, may explain lost graft donor-reactive T cells.

Notes on this clone: Its antigen is as yet unknown.

Sequencing was performed with immunoSEQ multiplex PCR; in TCRdb, only in-frame clones are kept and a portion is missing. The table has 55,000 to 80,000 clones, about 92% seen once; the top ten hold approximately 2.6%. Trimming left V 1 base short and J 4 bases short, with 8 bases between. Looked up from germline, CDR1 is KGHSH and CDR2 is LQKENI. CDR3 length: 14 amino acids. This TCR was sampled from a human donor who received a liver transplant. The chain couples TRBV18 to TRBJ1-5; D uncertain. Specimen: CD4+ T cells from blood, collected before liver transplant. The CDR3 coding sequence is TGTGCCAGCTCACCACTGCCGGCTAATCAGCCCCAGCATTTT. Residues: CASSPLPANQPQHF.